These 16 T cell receptor beta chains came from one sample sequenced in a study of OX40 agonist ivuxolimab in advanced cancers. The method was immunoSEQ multiplex PCR; TCRdb's version includes in-frame clones alone and lacks a portion of them. The sample contains over 55,000 clones, 70% to 90% of which appear only once. Sequencing used CD4+ or CD8+ T cells sorted from blood, obtained in a trial of the OX40 agonist ivuxolimab. The receptors originated from an adult with an advanced solid tumor such as melanoma, head and neck, liver or kidney cancer.

The V call is TRBV7-2, the J call TRBJ2-7, with TRBD2 matching 7 bases. CDR3 size: 16 residues. Germline V CDR1 and CDR2: SGHTA, FQGNSA. V lost 6 bases to trimming and J lost 5 bases; unmatched junction nucleotides: 16. This chain's CDR3 is CASSPFVGGRANEQYF. CDR3 coding DNA: TGTGCCAGCAGTCCCTTCGTCGGGGGGAGGGCCAACGAGCAGTACTTC.

This clone has a single count. The genes are TRBV2 and TRBJ1-5; a weak D match, TRBD1 (6 bases). Germline CDR1 is SNHLY and CDR2 is FYNNEI. V was trimmed by 4 bases and J by 2 bases, leaving 24 bases between them. CDR3 length equals 19 residues. For the CDR3, the DNA is TGTGCCAGCAGTGGGGGGGAGGGGGGGCGATCCGTGGGCAATCAGCCCCAGCATTTT. Amino acid sequence: CASSGGEGGRSVGNQPQHF.

The gene calls are TRBV29-1 and TRBJ2-1; the match to TRBD2 covers 8 bases. CDR1 and CDR2 from the germline V gene are SQVTM and ANQGSEA. The CDR3 sequence is 12 residues long. The V gene end was trimmed by 6 bases and the J gene end by 8 bases; junction bases not matched to a gene: 6. Here the CDR3 reads CSVKLAADEQFF. The CDR3 nucleotides are TGCAGCGTGAAACTAGCGGCGGATGAGCAGTTCTTC.

This rearrangement joins TRBV7-9 to TRBJ2-3; TRBD1 agrees at 8 bases. Germline assignment: CDR1 SEHNR and CDR2 FQNEAQ (reference sequence). This CDR3 is built from 16 residues. The V gene end was trimmed by 3 bases and the J gene end by 4 bases; junction bases not matched to a gene: 9. In DNA, the CDR3 is TGTGCCAGCAGCTTCACCCCCGGACAGGGTCCAGATACGCAGTATTTT. Amino acid sequence: CASSFTPGQGPDTQYF.

The sample holds a few counts of this clone. V usage is TRBV4-3 and J usage is TRBJ2-1; TRBD2 is a possible D gene (6 bases). V was clipped by 4 bases and J by 2 bases, with 9 bases between them. CDR3 length equals 14 residues. Germline lookup yields CDR1 LGHNA and CDR2 YSLEER. The CDR3: CASSLGGAYNEQFF. The CDR3 DNA reads TGCGCCAGCAGCCTGGGGGGAGCCTACAATGAGCAGTTCTTC.

The rearrangement links TRBV4-3 to TRBJ2-7, with TRBD2 identical over 8 bases. Trimming cost V 0 bases and J 4 bases; bases outside gene matches: 2. Germline lookup yields CDR1 LGHNA and CDR2 YSLEER. The CDR3 extends over 14 amino acids. Written as DNA, the CDR3 is TGCGCCAGCAGCCAAGACACTAGCGGATACGAGCAGTACTTC. The encoded protein is CASSQDTSGYEQYF.

This chain links TRBV7-6 with TRBJ1-1; D is perhaps TRBD1 (5 bases). In germline, CDR1 is SGHVS, CDR2 FNYEAQ. CDR3 size: 14 residues. Deletions cut 5 bases from V and 2 bases from J, with 12 bases between. CDR3 region: CASSPGGSNTEAFF. The CDR3 bases are TGTGCCAGCAGCCCCGGGGGATCAAACACTGAAGCTTTCTTT.

The sample holds one count of this clone. This rearrangement joins TRBV27 to TRBJ2-7, with a weak D call TRBD1 (5 bases). The CDR3 consists of 14 residues. V dropped 1 base and J dropped 7 bases, with 14 bases sitting between them. Germline CDR1 is MNHEY and CDR2 is SMNVEV (reference sequence). The CDR3 protein is CASSLLGPLREQYF. DNA of the CDR3: TGTGCCAGCAGTTTATTGGGGCCCTTAAGGGAGCAGTACTTC.

For the CDR3, the DNA is TGCGCCAGCAGCGAGGGACCGAACTCTGGAAACACCATATATTTT. Translating it yields CASSEGPNSGNTIYF. This chain uses TRBV5-1 with TRBJ1-3; D possibly corresponds to TRBD1 (5 bases). Germline CDR1 SGHRS, CDR2 YFSETQ. There are 15 residues in the CDR3. The germline V and J ends were trimmed by 4 bases and 0 bases, with 11 bases remaining between them.

J is TRBJ1-4 and V is TRBV28, with D unresolved. CDR1 and CDR2 (germline): MDHEN, SYDVKM. This CDR3 spans 19 amino acids. Trimming removed 5 bases from V and 3 bases from J, with 25 bases in between. For the CDR3, the DNA is TGTGCCAGCAGTCCCCACCCGGACGCCTCTAGACCCGCTAATGAAAAACTGTTTTTT. It specifies CASSPHPDASRPANEKLFF.

The rearrangement joins TRBV28 to TRBJ1-2, with D possibly matching TRBD1 (6 bases). Looked up from germline, CDR1 is MDHEN and CDR2 is SYDVKM. Trimming left V 2 bases short and J 3 bases short, with 10 bases between. The CDR3 is 14 amino acids. DNA of the CDR3: TGTGCCAGCAGTTTAAGAACAGGGTACTATGGCTACACCTTC. It encodes CASSLRTGYYGYTF.

This chain joins TRBV28 and TRBJ1-5; D might be TRBD1 (5 bases). V was trimmed by 7 bases and J by 3 bases, leaving 16 bases between them. The germline gives CDR1 MDHEN, CDR2 SYDVKM. The CDR3 length is 15 residues. Here the CDR3 DNA reads TGTGCCAGCACCCCCGGGGGGGTGGACAATCAGCCCCAGCATTTT. Protein product: CASTPGGVDNQPQHF.

The genes are TRBV28 and TRBJ1-2; D might be TRBD1 (6 bases). The CDR3 length is 14 residues. Germline V gene lookup returns CDR1 MDHEN and CDR2 SYDVKM. Trimming removed 4 bases at V and 5 bases at J, with 14 bases between. CDR3 in amino acids: CASSSRTAFYGYTF. The CDR3 coding sequence is TGTGCCAGCAGTTCGCGGACAGCCTTTTATGGCTACACCTTC.

This rearrangement joins TRBV27 to TRBJ1-4, with 7 nucleotides matching TRBD1. CDR1 MNHEY and CDR2 SMNVEV come from the germline V gene (reference sequence). The CDR3 is made up of 17 amino acids. V was pared by 8 bases and J by 3 bases, with 15 bases of the junction left unmatched. CDR3 DNA: TGTGCCAGCGGATCCGGATCATCCGGGACAGCTAATGAAAAACTGTTTTTT. Translation gives CASGSGSSGTANEKLFF.

A few counts support this clone. The V gene is TRBV4-1, the J gene TRBJ2-5; 11 nucleotides align to TRBD2. CDR1 and CDR2 (germline): MGHRA, YSYEKL. V was clipped by 4 bases and J by 3 bases; unmatched bases: 13. The CDR3 runs 18 residues. CDR3 in amino acids: CASSPLAGGPLVEETQYF. CDR3 sequence (DNA): TGCGCCAGCAGCCCATTAGCGGGAGGGCCTCTTGTAGAAGAGACCCAGTACTTC.

The rearrangement joins TRBV4-1 to TRBJ2-7; TRBD1 matches 9 bases. Germline trimming cut 5 bases from V and 7 bases from J; bases unmatched to any gene: 6. The CDR3 has 13 amino acids. CDR1 is MGHRA and CDR2 is YSYEKL in the germline V gene. The CDR3 sequence is CASSIRQGGEQYF. The CDR3 nucleotides read TGCGCCAGCAGCATCCGACAGGGGGGAGAGCAGTACTTC.